Listed below are T cell receptor beta chains from one sample, sequenced in a study of tumor-infiltrating lymphocytes in primary liver carcinoma. TCRdb itself ran the multiplex PCR reads through MiXCR, one entry per CDR3 protein. This sample has over 40,000 distinct CDR3 sequences, with around 73% found just once. The sample comprised liver tumor tissue from sampling region 5. Receptors originate from a man aged 40-49 years with primary liver carcinoma and hepatitis B virus infection. The CDR3 runs from the conserved cysteine through the conserved F or W. A D gene is named only where the DNA matches it firmly. Part of the rows lack a size; the others show once, few, many or a class for expanded clones.

>.|TRBV10-2|.|TRBJ2-3
TGCGCCAGCACTGAGTTACAGGGACTGGCCAGCACAGATACGCAGTATTTT
CASTELQGLASTDTQYF
>.|TRBV30|.|TRBJ2-1
TGTGCCTGGGTAGGATACAATGAGCACTTCTTC
CAWVGYNEHFF
>TRBD1|TRBV6-5|many|TRBJ1-2
TGTGCCAGCAGTCGACAGGGGGCGAGTGGCTACACCTTC
CASSRQGASGYTF
>.|TRBV5-6|.|TRBJ2-3
TGTGCTAGCAGCTTGCGCCGGGGCCACGGGGATATGCAGTATTTT
CASSLRRGHGDMQYF
>.|TRBV7-2|.|TRBJ1-6
TGTGCCACCAACAGGGAAGGGAATTCACTCCTCCACTTT
CATNREGNSLLHF
>.|TRBV29-1|.|TRBJ1-2
TGCAGCGTCCGAACAGCGGGCGCATATGGCTACACCTTC
CSVRTAGAYGYTF
>TRBD1|TRBV4-3|.|TRBJ1-6
TGCGCCAGCAGTTCCTGGGACAGGGGATGGAATACACCCCTCCACTTT
CASSSWDRGWNTPLHF
>.|TRBV11-2|.|TRBJ1-5
TGTGCCAGCAGCTTAGTAGGGGCAACAGGGAGCACTCAGCCCCAGCTTTTT
CASSLVGATGSTQPQLF
>TRBD1|TRBV13|few|TRBJ2-3
TGTGCCAGTAGCCATGGGACAGGGGGCACAGATACGCAGTATTTT
CASSHGTGGTDTQYF
>.|TRBV29-1|.|TRBJ2-1
TGCAGCGTTGTGGGGCAGGGCCTTTACAAAGAACAGTTCTTC
CSVVGQGLYKEQFF
>TRBD2|TRBV6-2/TRBV6-3|.|TRBJ2-1
TGTGCCAGCAGTCGGCAACTACTAGCGGTCAATGAGCAGTTCTTC
CASSRQLLAVNEQFF
>.|TRBV6-1|once|TRBJ2-1
TGTGCCCGCAGTGTCAAACTGACGTACAATGGGCAGTCCTTC
CARSVKLTYNGQSF
>TRBD2|TRBV11-1|.|TRBJ2-4
TGTGCCAGCAGCTTTCCCTGGACTAGTGAGACCAAAAAGATTCAGTACTTC
CASSFPWTSETKKIQYF
>TRBD2|TRBV6-1|.|TRBJ2-7
TGTGCCAGCAGTGCTACGACTAGCGGGAGTTACGAGCAATACTTC
CASSATTSGSYEQYF
>TRBD1|TRBV11-1|.|TRBJ2-4
TGTACCAGCAGCTCTCCGGGACAGGGAGCATCAAATAACATCCAGTACTTC
CTSSSPGQGASNNIQYF
>.|TRBV2|.|TRBJ2-2
TGTGCCAGCAGTCGGGACTCCCTGTACACCGTGGAGCTGTTTTTT
CASSRDSLYTVELFF
>TRBD2|TRBV4-1|.|TRBJ2-5
TGCGCCAGCAGCCAAAGTCCAGGACTAGCGGGAGGGACCCAGTACTTC
CASSQSPGLAGGTQYF
>TRBD2|TRBV20-1|.|TRBJ2-3
TGCAGTGCTAGAGCTACTCCCGGGACTAGCGGGGACCCGGATACGCAGTATTTT
CSARATPGTSGDPDTQYF
>TRBD1|TRBV6-2/TRBV6-3|.|TRBJ2-7
TGTGCCGGCGAAGGGACAGGGGCCTACGAGCAGTACTTC
CAGEGTGAYEQYF
>.|TRBV5-5|medium-sized|TRBJ2-2
TGTGCCAGCAGCTTGGGCGGAGGGGGCGGGGAGCTGTTTTTT
CASSLGGGGGELFF
>.|TRBV24-1|many|TRBJ2-2
TGTGCCACCAGTGATTTCGGCAGGGGAAGGACCGGGGAGCTGTTTTTT
CATSDFGRGRTGELFF
>TRBD2|TRBV7-8|.|TRBJ2-2
TGTGCCAGCAGATACGGGACTAGCGGGAACACCGGGGAGTTGATTTTT
CASRYGTSGNTGELIF
>.|TRBV29-1|.|TRBJ2-4
TGTAGCGTAATTCACGGGCCAGGCATTCAGTACTTC
CSVIHGPGIQYF
>TRBD1|TRBV14|.|TRBJ1-2
TGTGCAAGCAGCCAACCGGGACAGGGGGCGCGGTATGGCAACACCTTC
CASSQPGQGARYGNTF
>.|TRBV11-2|.|TRBJ2-1
TGTGCCAGCAGTTACTCTAGCTTGCGGCATGAGCAGTTCTTC
CASSYSSLRHEQFF
>TRBD1|TRBV5-1|.|TRBJ1-4
TGCGCCAGCAGCTTGGGTGGACAGGGCGCTGAAGAACTGTTTTTT
CASSLGGQGAEELFF
>TRBD1|TRBV24-1|.|TRBJ2-7
TGTGCCACCAGTTGCCCGGGACAGTCCCTAACCTACGAGCAGTACTTC
CATSCPGQSLTYEQYF
>TRBD2|TRBV11-1|.|TRBJ2-7
TGTACCAGCAACAATAGCGGGAGAAATACATACGAGCAGTACTTC
CTSNNSGRNTYEQYF
>.|TRBV6-5|.|TRBJ1-2
TGTGCCAGCAGCACAAATGACTATCGCTATGGCTACACCTTC
CASSTNDYRYGYTF
>.|TRBV6-1|.|TRBJ2-7
TGTGCCAGCAGTTGGGACACCTCCTACGAGCAGTACTTC
CASSWDTSYEQYF
>.|TRBV29-1|.|TRBJ2-3
TGCAGCGTCTCCGGGGCAGAGGCGTCAGATACGCAGTATTTT
CSVSGAEASDTQYF
>.|TRBV4-3|.|TRBJ2-1
TGCGCCTGCAGCCAATTCCCCCCGGCGGACAATGAGCAGTTCTTC
CACSQFPPADNEQFF
>TRBD1|TRBV12-3/TRBV12-4|.|TRBJ1-6
TGTGCCAACAGTTCACGGGACAGGCAGTATTCACCCCTCCACTTT
CANSSRDRQYSPLHF
>.|TRBV13|.|TRBJ2-3
TGTGCCAGCAACTTAACCAGGGCCGATACTCAGTATTTT
CASNLTRADTQYF
>.|TRBV29-1|.|TRBJ2-2
TGCAGCGTTGAAAACCCCCTGGGGACCAACACCGTTGAGCTGTTTTTT
CSVENPLGTNTVELFF
>TRBD2|TRBV11-1|.|TRBJ2-4
TGTGCCACCAGCTTCCCAGGGACTAGCGGGATCAAAAACATTCAGTACTTC
CATSFPGTSGIKNIQYF
>TRBD2|TRBV6-1|.|TRBJ2-3
TGTGCCAGCACTGAAGTAGCGGGAGGTAGGACAGATACGCAGTATTTT
CASTEVAGGRTDTQYF